This T cell receptor beta chain is from a study of shared clonotypes between healthy human individuals. In the CD4+ fraction, cells were divided into CD45RA+ naive and CD45RA-negative memory subsets. Concerning this clone itself: The antigen remains unidentified.

Study-level points and caveats: Limited genetic and exposure-history diversity came from having few donors. Several donors shared 4.5% to 6.5% of their naive CD4 clonotypes.

V trimming: 2 bases; J trimming: 7 bases; junction bases outside the gene matches: 11. Germline V gene lookup returns CDR1 SGHRS and CDR2 YFSETQ. The CDR3 consists of 16 residues. The authors distributed each subset's genomic DNA evenly over several immunoSEQ plates. Sequencing was performed with immunoSEQ multiplex PCR; in TCRdb, only in-frame clones are kept and a portion is missing. Among 600,000 to 750,000 clones, 55% to 75% were seen once, and the ten largest hold approximately 1.8%. The receptor comes from a woman aged 30 to 39 in good health. The V call is TRBV5-1, the J call TRBJ2-2; TRBD2 matches 7 bases. The sample consisted of memory CD4+ T cells sorted from blood. Subset meaning: CD45RA-negative fraction. In DNA, the CDR3 is TGCGCCAGCAGCTTATCCACATCGGGGGGTCACGGGGAGCTGTTTTTT. It specifies CASSLSTSGGHGELFF.